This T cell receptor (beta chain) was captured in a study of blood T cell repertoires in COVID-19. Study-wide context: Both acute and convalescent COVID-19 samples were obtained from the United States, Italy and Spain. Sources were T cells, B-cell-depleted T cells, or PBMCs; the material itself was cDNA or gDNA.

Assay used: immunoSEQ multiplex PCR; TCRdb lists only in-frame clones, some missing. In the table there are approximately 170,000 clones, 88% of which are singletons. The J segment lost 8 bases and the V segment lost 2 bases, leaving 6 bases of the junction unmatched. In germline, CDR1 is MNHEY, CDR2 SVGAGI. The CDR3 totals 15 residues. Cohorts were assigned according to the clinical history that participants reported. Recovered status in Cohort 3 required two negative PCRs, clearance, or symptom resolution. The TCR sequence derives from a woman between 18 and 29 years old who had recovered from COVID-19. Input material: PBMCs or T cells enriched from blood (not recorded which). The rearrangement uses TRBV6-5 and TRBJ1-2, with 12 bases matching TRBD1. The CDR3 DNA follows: TGTGCCAGCAGTTACGGGACAGGGGGCAATTACGGCTACACCTTC. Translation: CASSYGTGGNYGYTF.